These T cell receptor beta chains were read from a single sample in a study of Ad26.COV2.S vaccination and SARS-CoV-2 variants. Sequencing was performed with immunoSEQ multiplex PCR; in TCRdb, only in-frame clones are kept and a portion is missing. The table includes 250,000 to 300,000 clones, approximately 87% detected once. Material: peripheral blood, obtained in a trial of Ad26.COV2.S vaccine versus placebo. These receptors all come from a person between 18 and 65 years old who received the Ad26.COV2.S COVID-19 vaccine or a placebo. Each CDR3 is given without its conserved first and last residue.

CDR3aa | j_gene | v_gene
ASSPREVGGSYEQY | TRBJ2-7 | TRBV4-1
ASSYRASEAF | TRBJ1-1 | TRBV6-2/TRBV6-3
ASSLAGYTGELF | TRBJ2-2 | TRBV7-9
ASSLQGSGNTIY | TRBJ1-3 | TRBV5-4
ASSFGLAGAGEQF | TRBJ2-1 | TRBV9
ASSSDWVDRNSNQPQH | TRBJ1-5 | TRBV7-9
ASSIRGVTGELF | TRBJ2-2 | TRBV19
ASSYSIWGVVYGYT | TRBJ1-2 | TRBV6-5
ASTEGGLSYNEQF | TRBJ2-1 | TRBV2
ASSIALYNEQF | TRBJ2-1 | TRBV19
ASSLGGATNEKLF | TRBJ1-4 | TRBV5-4
AVREVGSYEQY | TRBJ2-7 | TRBV6-5
ASSLLTASSGNTIY | TRBJ1-3 | TRBV5-6
ASLVISGSPLH | TRBJ1-6 | TRBV2
ARRDRTNEKLF | TRBJ1-4 | TRBV2
ASSQENRVQETQY | TRBJ2-5 | TRBV3-1/TRBV3-2
ASSLRTVGSNQPQH | TRBJ1-5 | TRBV27
ASTENFLNTEAF | TRBJ1-1 | TRBV6-5
ASSSQGRSVEQY | TRBJ2-7 | TRBV7-8
ASSGLGPSGANVLT | TRBJ2-6 | TRBV27
ASSANNSPLH | TRBJ1-6 | TRBV19
ASSGRDRFLYYGYT | TRBJ1-2 | TRBV25-1
ASSAGWDRGTYEQY | TRBJ2-7 | TRBV6-1
ASSFRNQPQH | TRBJ1-5 | TRBV12-3/TRBV12-4
AITESGGSTDTQY | TRBJ2-3 | TRBV10-3
ASSYTLEQGKGEAF | TRBJ1-1 | TRBV6-5
AISSGTADSNQPQH | TRBJ1-5 | TRBV10-3